This TCR beta chain stems from a study of tumor-infiltrating lymphocytes in primary liver carcinoma. Whole-study context: Maximum tumor diameters ranged from roughly 4 to 11 cm, stage T1-T3 N0M0.

The CDR3 loop spans 16 amino acids. V shed 3 bases and J 5 bases; nucleotides not matched to a gene: 11. Germline V gene sequence: CDR1 SGHAT, CDR2 FQNNGV. Study findings and constraints: Lesser overlap characterized tumor-adjacent and tumor-blood pairs relative to tumor region pairs. The study found a significantly higher top-250-clone fraction in tumors than in blood (p = 0.039).

About this clonotype: The antigen remains unidentified.

With a constant-region primer, TCR beta cDNA was made from around 520 ng of total RNA. Libraries of TCR beta came from three nested multiplex PCR rounds with slightly modified ARM-PCR. Each of the first two PCR rounds ran approximately 10 cycles with TRBV1-TRBV30 forward and C-beta reverse primers. TCRdb re-called the multiplex PCR reads with MiXCR, one entry per CDR3 protein. The sample has around 99,000 distinct CDR3 sequences, roughly 70% seen once. The roughly 18-34 mg bulk tissue piece was not sorted before simultaneous RNA and DNA extraction. Chronic HBV infection affected patients, none of whom had received treatment.

The rearrangement links TRBV11-2 to TRBJ2-7; 9 bases line up with TRBD1. This TCR was recovered from a man aged 40-50 years with primary liver carcinoma and hepatitis B virus infection. Sequenced sample: tumor-adjacent normal liver tissue. The CDR3 reads CASSFIQGATHNEQYF. In DNA form, the CDR3 reads TGTGCCAGCAGCTTCATACAGGGGGCCACACATAACGAGCAGTACTTC.